Listed here are 22 T cell receptor beta chains from one sample, sequenced in a study of control samples from healthy donors and cancer patients. Sequencing used immunoSEQ multiplex PCR; TCRdb keeps in-frame clones, though not all of them. The table records more than 110,000 clones, more than 85% of them present only once. Sequenced: blood. The receptors come from a woman aged 30 to 39 in good health.

The gene calls are TRBV7-2 and TRBJ2-7; 16 bases map to TRBD2. V lost 0 bases to trimming and J lost 6 bases; unmatched junction nucleotides: 8. There are 18 residues in the CDR3. CDR1 is SGHTA and CDR2 is FQGNSA in the germline V gene. CDR3 in amino acids: CASSLATGTSGRAIEQYF. The CDR3 DNA follows: TGTGCCAGCAGCTTAGCTACCGGGACTAGCGGGAGGGCCATCGAGCAGTACTTC.

The chain recombines TRBV7-9 with TRBJ2-1; D perhaps matches TRBD1 (6 bases). Trimming left V 8 bases short and J 4 bases short, with 12 bases between. CDR1 is SEHNR and CDR2 is FQNEAQ in the germline V gene (reference sequence). CDR3 size: 13 residues. Here the CDR3 reads CASAQDSYNEQFF. CDR3 bases: TGTGCCAGCGCCCAGGACAGTTACAATGAGCAGTTCTTC. Using reference TRBV7-9 and TRBJ2-1 for the parts outside the CDR3, the full variable domain is DTGVSQNPRHKITKRGQNVTFRCDPISEHNRLYWYRQTLGQGPEFLTYFQNEAQLEKSRLLSDRFSAERPKGSFSTLEIQRTEQGDSAMYLCASAQDSYNEQFFGPGTRLTVL.

The chain is built from TRBV2 and TRBJ1-2; no definite D call. Per germline, CDR1 SNHLY and CDR2 FYNNEI. This CDR3 has 14 amino acids. Trimming took off 4 bases at V and 0 bases at J, with 9 bases between the two ends. The CDR3 sequence is CASSGAEANYGYTF. The CDR3, as DNA: TGTGCCAGCAGTGGGGCAGAGGCTAACTATGGCTACACCTTC.

J is TRBJ1-5 and V is TRBV12-3 or TRBV12-4; no definite D call. This CDR3 contains 13 residues. Trimming stripped 2 bases from V and 7 bases from J, with 9 bases between. The CDR3 spells CASSLHLFQPQHF. Written as DNA, the CDR3 is TGTGCCAGCAGTTTACACCTTTTCCAGCCCCAGCATTTT.

This chain connects TRBV19 to TRBJ1-5; 7 bases line up with TRBD1. V lost 5 bases to trimming and J lost 11 bases; unmatched junction nucleotides: 12. Germline CDR1 LNHDA, CDR2 SQIVND (reference sequence). This CDR3 is built from 14 residues. The CDR3 spells CASSPRTGRSAQHF. The CDR3 nucleotides are TGTGCCAGTAGTCCGAGGACAGGCCGTTCGGCCCAGCATTTT.

This clone was counted between two and nine times. Germline is not matched at one junction end, which may reflect a read error. V usage is TRBV5-1 and J usage is TRBJ2-2; possible D gene TRBD1, 6 bases. The CDR3 contains 17 residues. Looked up from germline, CDR1 is SGHRS and CDR2 is YFSETQ. The DNA for the CDR3 is TGCGCCAGCAGCTTCATCTTGGACAGCTCGAACGCCGGGGAGCTGTTTTTT. Protein product: CASSFILDSSNAGELFF.

The gene calls are TRBV10-1 and TRBJ1-1; D is unresolved. Germline V gives CDR1 WNHNN, CDR2 SYGVQD (reference sequence). The CDR3 covers 11 residues. Trimming stripped 8 bases from V and 6 bases from J, with 10 bases between. This CDR3 reads CASPRFSEAFF. The CDR3 DNA reads as TGCGCCAGCCCACGCTTCTCTGAAGCTTTCTTT.

The sample holds one count of this clone. The chain has TRBV28 and TRBJ1-5; D is unclear. The CDR3 length is 16 residues. V gave up 10 bases and J gave up 1 base, with 20 bases separating them. CDR1 MDHEN and CDR2 SYDVKM come from the germline V gene. The CDR3 coding sequence is TGTGCCAACCCCCCCGCGGTGGGCAAAAGCAATCAGCCCCAGCATTTT. This sequence encodes CANPPAVGKSNQPQHF.

In nucleotides, the CDR3 is TGTGCCAGCAGTCCAGAAACGAACACTGAAGCTTTCTTT. Translated: CASSPETNTEAFF. V is TRBV6-5 and J is TRBJ1-1; D remains unclear. CDR3 length equals 13 residues. Germline V CDR1 and CDR2: MNHEY, SVGAGI. The V end lost 5 bases, the J end lost 1 base, and 8 bases lay between the germline ends.

The chain recombines TRBV5-1 with TRBJ2-6, with unresolved D. The CDR3 loop spans 17 amino acids. Germline CDR1 is SGHRS and CDR2 is YFSETQ. With 1 base removed from V and 0 bases from J, the gap between germline ends came to 11 bases. The CDR3 bases are TGCGCCAGCAGCTTGCGAACCGTTACCTCTGGGGCCAACGTCCTGACTTTC. Protein sequence: CASSLRTVTSGANVLTF.

The chain carries TRBV19 and TRBJ2-7; the match to TRBD1 covers 8 bases. Germline V gives CDR1 LNHDA, CDR2 SQIVND (reference sequence). V lost 5 bases and J lost 3; bases outside the gene matches: 3. The CDR3 sequence is 13 residues long. Here the CDR3 reads CASSQTGGYEQYF. The CDR3 DNA follows: TGTGCCAGTAGTCAAACAGGGGGCTACGAGCAGTACTTC.

V gene TRBV19 combines with J gene TRBJ2-7, with TRBD1 matching over 12 bases. Germline V lookup: CDR1 LNHDA, CDR2 SQIVND (reference sequence). The V gene end was trimmed by 6 bases and the J gene end by 6 bases; junction bases not matched to a gene: 12. This CDR3 spans 16 amino acids. The CDR3 spells CASRGTGGSTSGEQYF. Here the CDR3 DNA reads TGTGCCAGTAGAGGGACAGGGGGCTCCACTAGTGGCGAGCAGTACTTC. Together with reference TRBV19 and TRBJ2-7, the CDR3 gives the full variable domain: DGGITQSPKYLFRKEGQNVTLSCEQNLNHDAMYWYRQDPGQGLRLIYYSQIVNDFQKGDIAEGYSVSREKKESFPLTVTSAQKNPTAFYLCASRGTGGSTSGEQYFGPGTRLTVT.

The chain uses TRBV29-1 and TRBJ1-4, with D perhaps TRBD1 (5 bases). Germline CDR1 is SQVTM and CDR2 is ANQGSEA. V lost 3 bases and J 4 bases, leaving 12 bases between the germline ends. The CDR3 is 14 residues long. DNA for the CDR3: TGCAGCGTTGACTCCGGGACGAATAATGAAAAACTGTTTTTT. Its protein is CSVDSGTNNEKLFF.

The chain has TRBV19 and TRBJ2-7; TRBD1 matches 7 bases. CDR1 and CDR2 from the germline V gene are LNHDA and SQIVND (reference sequence). The length of the CDR3 is 16 residues. Germline trimming cut 5 bases from V and 3 bases from J; bases unmatched to any gene: 13. The CDR3 nucleotides read TGTGCCAGTAGTCCCAGCCCCGGGACAGACCGCTACGAGCAGTACTTC. This encodes CASSPSPGTDRYEQYF.

The chain is built from TRBV5-5 and TRBJ1-4; D unclear. The CDR3 sequence is 13 residues long. The V end lost 4 bases, the J end lost 4 bases, and 8 bases lay between the germline ends. Germline loops: CDR1 SGHKS, CDR2 YYEKEE (reference sequence). This chain's CDR3 is CASSVASNEKLFF. Written as DNA, the CDR3 is TGTGCCAGCAGCGTTGCGAGTAATGAAAAACTGTTTTTT.

The J gene is TRBJ2-3, the V gene TRBV4-1, with D unresolved. The CDR3 is made up of 15 amino acids. Germline V gives CDR1 MGHRA, CDR2 YSYEKL. V was clipped by 1 base and J by 2 bases, with 10 bases between them. DNA of the CDR3: TGCGCCAGCAGCCAAGTAGAGACACCCACAGATACGCAGTATTTT. Encoded protein: CASSQVETPTDTQYF.

The V call is TRBV19, the J call TRBJ1-4; unclear D gene. From germline, CDR1 is LNHDA and CDR2 SQIVND (reference sequence). Trimming removed 4 bases at V and 1 base at J, with 10 bases between. The CDR3 totals 15 residues. Here the CDR3 reads CASSKGWETNEKLFF. In nucleotides, the CDR3 is TGTGCCAGTAGTAAGGGCTGGGAAACTAATGAAAAACTGTTTTTT.

The V and J genes are TRBV3-1 (or the pseudogene TRBV3-2) and TRBJ2-7, with 8 bases identical to TRBD1. Germline loops: CDR1 LGHDT, CDR2 YNNKEL (reference sequence). The length of the CDR3 is 18 residues. V lost 1 base and J lost 0; bases outside the gene matches: 11. As DNA, the CDR3 is TGTGCCAGCAGCCAAGGGGTCAAACGGACAGGGCACTCCTACGAGCAGTACTTC. Its protein product is CASSQGVKRTGHSYEQYF.

The chain links TRBV9 to TRBJ2-7; the match to TRBD2 covers 7 bases. Germline V gives CDR1 SGDLS, CDR2 YYNGEE. The CDR3 consists of 14 residues. With V trimmed by 2 bases and J by 4 bases, 6 bases remained unmatched. CDR3: CASSVAGVGYEQYF. Written as DNA, the CDR3 is TGTGCCAGCAGCGTTGCGGGGGTGGGGTACGAGCAGTACTTC.

The rearrangement joins TRBV11-2 to TRBJ2-5, with 7 nucleotides matching TRBD2. Germline CDR1 is SGHAT and CDR2 is FQNNGV. The CDR3 length is 15 residues. The V and J ends lost 4 bases and 0 bases, in that order; junction bases with no gene match: 5. CDR3 DNA: TGTGCCAGCAGCTCCCCGAGCGGGAACCAAGAGACCCAGTACTTC. Its translation is CASSSPSGNQETQYF.

The V and J genes are TRBV23-1 and TRBJ2-3, with 11 nucleotides matching TRBD1. TRBV23-1 is an open reading frame whose function is uncertain. With V trimmed by 2 bases and J by 0 bases, 4 bases remained unmatched. This CDR3 region has 17 residues. CDR3: CASSQRTGGSSTDTQYF. CDR3 DNA: TGCGCCAGCAGTCAAAGGACAGGGGGCTCTAGCACAGATACGCAGTATTTT.

The gene calls are TRBV12-5 and TRBJ1-1; 8 bases align to TRBD1. This CDR3 is 19 amino acids long. With 0 bases clipped from V and 0 bases from J, the junction kept 12 bases outside the gene matches. CDR1 and CDR2 (germline): LGHNT, FRNRAP. The CDR3 here is CASGLVSGRGPGMNTEAFF. The CDR3, as DNA: TGTGCTAGTGGTTTGGTGTCTGGCAGGGGGCCCGGGATGAACACTGAAGCTTTCTTT. Based on the CDR3 plus reference TRBV12-5 and TRBJ1-1, the full variable domain is DARVTQTPRHKVTEMGQEVTMRCQPILGHNTVFWYRQTMMQGLELLAYFRNRAPLDDSGMPKDRFSAEMPDATLATLKIQPSEPRDSAVYFCASGLVSGRGPGMNTEAFFGQGTRLTVV.